These T cell receptor beta chains were read from a single sample in a study of cytomegalovirus exposure and HLA in healthy donors. Generated by immunoSEQ multiplex PCR, the TCRdb table keeps only in-frame clones and is missing some. The sample includes roughly 120,000 clones, about 81% of them seen just once. Sequencing input: PBMCs. All receptors come from a man between 35 and 55 years old in good health and CMV-seronegative. Both conserved end residues are part of each CDR3. D genes are given only for firm matches. Some rows mark clone size as missing; the rest say once, few, many or name a class of expanded clone.

TRBD1,once,TRBJ2-3,TRBV27,TGTGCCAGCAGCCTAGACCGGGACAGGGGTGGAGATACGCAGTATTTT,CASSLDRDRGGDTQYF
TRBD1,-,TRBJ1-2,TRBV28,TGTGCCAGCAGTCACGCAGGGGGCGCCGACTATGGCTACACCTTC,CASSHAGGADYGYTF
-,-,TRBJ1-2,TRBV19,TGTGCCAGTAGATCACCGACAGAGGCGACTTATGGCTACACCTTC,CASRSPTEATYGYTF
TRBD1,-,TRBJ2-1,TRBV18,TGTGCCAGCTCACCAAAGTTTGGTCAGGGGGTCTACAATGAGCAGTTCTTC,CASSPKFGQGVYNEQFF
TRBD1,-,TRBJ2-7,TRBV11-2,TGTGCCAGCAGCTCCCCGGGACAGGGGACCGAGCAGTACTTC,CASSSPGQGTEQYF
TRBD2,once,TRBJ2-2,TRBV6-1,TGTGCCAGCAGTGACCCCCTTCTACTAGCGCGGAACACCGGGGAGCTGTTTTTT,CASSDPLLLARNTGELFF
-,-,TRBJ1-3,TRBV19,TGTGCCAGTACCCCCTGGGAGGGCGGACTCTCTGGAAACACCATATATTTT,CASTPWEGGLSGNTIYF
TRBD1,-,TRBJ1-5,TRBV6-1,TGTGCCAGCAGTGTACAGGGGAATCAGCCCCAGCATTTT,CASSVQGNQPQHF
TRBD1,few,TRBJ2-5,TRBV29-1,TGCAGCGCTAGGACAGGGCAAGAGACCCAGTACTTC,CSARTGQETQYF
-,once,TRBJ1-6,TRBV27,TGTGCCAGCAGTTTACAGGGATACTATTCACCCCTCCACTTT,CASSLQGYYSPLHF
TRBD2,-,TRBJ2-3,TRBV10-3,TGTGCCATCAGGATTAGCGGGGCCCGCACAGATACGCAGTATTTT,CAIRISGARTDTQYF
-,-,TRBJ2-7,TRBV19,TGTGCCAGTAGTCCTGGCCCCGTCACCCACGAGCAGTACTTC,CASSPGPVTHEQYF
TRBD2,-,TRBJ2-2,TRBV27,TGTGCCAGCAGGTTGAGGCGGGGGGGGAGGGTGTTCGGGGAGCTGTTTTTT,CASRLRRGGRVFGELFF
-,-,TRBJ2-3,TRBV7-2,TGTGCCAGCAGCTTTGGACTTGTTGGAGATACGCAGTATTTT,CASSFGLVGDTQYF
TRBD1,-,TRBJ2-5,TRBV7-6,TGTGCCAGCAGCTTCGGACAGGTCGAGACCCAGTACTTC,CASSFGQVETQYF
TRBD2,-,TRBJ2-2,TRBV18,TGTGCCAGCTCACCCCCCGGGAGGGGTACGAACACCGGGGAGCTGTTTTTT,CASSPPGRGTNTGELFF
TRBD1,-,TRBJ1-5,TRBV19,TGTGCCAGTATTACTACAGGGGTGCAAAGCAATCAGCCCCAGCATTTT,CASITTGVQSNQPQHF
-,-,TRBJ2-3,TRBV6-5,TGTGCCAGCAGCCCTAATTCGGATACGCAGTATTTT,CASSPNSDTQYF
-,-,TRBJ2-7,TRBV20-1,TGCAGTGCGGGGCGTTACGAGCAGTACTTC,CSAGRYEQYF